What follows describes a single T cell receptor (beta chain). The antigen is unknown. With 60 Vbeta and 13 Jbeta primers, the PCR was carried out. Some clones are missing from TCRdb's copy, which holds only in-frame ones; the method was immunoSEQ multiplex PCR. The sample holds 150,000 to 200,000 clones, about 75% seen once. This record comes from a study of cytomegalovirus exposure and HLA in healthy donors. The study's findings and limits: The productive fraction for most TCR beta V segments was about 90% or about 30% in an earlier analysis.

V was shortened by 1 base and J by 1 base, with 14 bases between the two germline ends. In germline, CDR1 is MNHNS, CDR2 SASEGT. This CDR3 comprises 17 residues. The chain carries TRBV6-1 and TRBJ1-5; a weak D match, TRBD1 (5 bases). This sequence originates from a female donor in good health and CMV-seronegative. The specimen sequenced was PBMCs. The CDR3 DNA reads TGTGCCAGCAGTGAAGTACTTGGGGCACGGAGCAATCAGCCCCAGCATTTT. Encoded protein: CASSEVLGARSNQPQHF.